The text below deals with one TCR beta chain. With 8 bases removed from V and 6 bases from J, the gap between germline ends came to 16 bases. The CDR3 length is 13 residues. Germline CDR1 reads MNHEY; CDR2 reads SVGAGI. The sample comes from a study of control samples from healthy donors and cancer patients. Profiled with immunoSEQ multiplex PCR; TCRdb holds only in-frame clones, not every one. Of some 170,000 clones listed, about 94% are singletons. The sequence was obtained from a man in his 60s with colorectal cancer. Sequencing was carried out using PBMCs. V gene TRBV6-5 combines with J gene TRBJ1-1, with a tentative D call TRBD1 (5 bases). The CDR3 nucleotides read TGTGCCAGCCTCACTTCCCGGGGCGCTGAAGCTTTCTTT. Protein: CASLTSRGAEAFF.